The 9 T cell receptor beta chains in this list originate from one sample, sequenced in a study of T cell changes during pregnancy in multiple sclerosis. The table came from immunoSEQ multiplex PCR; TCRdb's copy has only in-frame clones and leaves some out. Among around 30,000 clones, just over 90% were seen once, and the ten largest hold 6.2%. The material sequenced was CD8+ T cells from peripheral blood mononuclear cells, taken before pregnancy. These receptors all come from a female donor with multiple sclerosis, enrolled in a pregnancy study.

The chain joins TRBV11-1 to TRBJ2-1; 7 bases match TRBD2. This CDR3 is built from 15 residues. The germline gives CDR1 SGHAT, CDR2 FQDESV (reference sequence). With V trimmed by 0 bases and J by 4 bases, 3 bases remained unmatched. CDR3: CASSLAGGSYNEQFF. The CDR3 coding sequence is TGTGCCAGCAGCTTAGCGGGAGGGTCATACAATGAGCAGTTCTTC.

This clone was found a few times. This sequence joins TRBV6-4 and TRBJ2-1; 13 nucleotides match TRBD2. CDR3 length: 15 residues. Germline V gives CDR1 MRHNA, CDR2 SNTAGT. Trimming took 6 bases from V and 5 from J; bases not matched to a gene: 4. The CDR3 reads CASSPGTSGNNEQFF. CDR3 sequence (DNA): TGTGCCAGCAGCCCCGGGACTAGCGGGAACAATGAGCAGTTCTTC.

The rearrangement joins TRBV7-9 to TRBJ2-3; 8 positions agree with TRBD2. This CDR3 comprises 16 residues. Losses at the gene ends were 4 bases for V and 2 bases for J; bases not matched to a gene: 8. The germline V gene has CDR1 SEHNR and CDR2 FQNEAQ (reference sequence). Written as DNA, the CDR3 is TGTGCCAGCAGCTCACGGCGGCGGGAGGACACAGATACGCAGTATTTT. It encodes CASSSRRREDTDTQYF.

This clone was seen a single time. V gene TRBV10-3 combines with J gene TRBJ2-1; D gene unclear. Germline CDR1 reads ENHRY; CDR2 reads SYGVKD. The V end was cut by 6 bases, the J end by 4 bases, with 13 bases between. CDR3 size: 14 residues. The CDR3 bases are TGTGCCATCAGACCGGGTCTCGGTTACAATGAGCAGTTCTTC. Protein sequence: CAIRPGLGYNEQFF.

A few counts support this clone. The rearrangement uses TRBV30 and TRBJ1-1; maybe TRBD1 (5 bases). Trimming stripped 3 bases from V and 7 bases from J, with 6 bases between. The V gene's germline CDR1 is GTSNPN and CDR2 SVGIG (reference sequence). This CDR3 region has 10 residues. The CDR3, as DNA: TGTGCCTGGAGGGGGCTTGAAGCTTTCTTT. This sequence encodes CAWRGLEAFF.

The CDR3 DNA reads as TGTGCCTGGAGTGTTTTAGGGACTAGCGGGAGGGGACAGGTTTCTGAAGCTTTCTTT. Residues: CAWSVLGTSGRGQVSEAFF. The chain is built from TRBV30 and TRBJ1-1; the match to TRBD1 covers 8 bases. Germline assignment: CDR1 GTSNPN and CDR2 SVGIG (reference sequence). The CDR3 spans 19 residues. J gave up 6 bases and V 0 bases, and 21 bases lay outside the gene matches.

This clone was picked up one time. The V call is TRBV4-3, the J call TRBJ2-2, with 9 bases lining up with TRBD1. The V gene's germline CDR1 is LGHNA and CDR2 YSLEER. With V trimmed by 4 bases and J by 4 bases, 7 bases remained unmatched. The CDR3 consists of 16 residues. The CDR3: CASSLTATGGTGELFF. The CDR3 coding sequence is TGCGCCAGCAGCCTGACGGCGACAGGGGGCACCGGGGAGCTGTTTTTT.

The chain joins TRBV6-5 to TRBJ2-1, with a weak D call TRBD2 (6 bases). The length of the CDR3 is 13 residues. Trimming removed 7 bases at V and 7 bases at J, with 14 bases between. Germline V CDR1 and CDR2: MNHEY, SVGAGI. The CDR3: CASTLNGGNEQFF. In nucleotides, the CDR3 is TGTGCCAGCACCCTGAATGGGGGGAATGAGCAGTTCTTC.

Only a few counts were recorded for this clone. The chain joins TRBV2 to TRBJ2-7, with TRBD2 matching 7 bases. The CDR3 sequence is 14 residues long. Per germline, CDR1 SNHLY and CDR2 FYNNEI. V was clipped by 5 bases and J by 3 bases; unmatched bases: 7. CDR3 sequence (DNA): TGTGCCAGCAGTAGTCGGGGGACTATCTACGAGCAGTACTTC. It yields the protein CASSSRGTIYEQYF. Combining the CDR3 with reference TRBV2 and TRBJ2-7 gives the whole variable domain EPEVTQTPSHQVTQMGQEVILRCVPISNHLYFYWYRQILGQKVEFLVSFYNNEISEKSEIFDDQFSVERPDGSNFTLKIRSTKLEDSAMYFCASSSRGTIYEQYFGPGTRLTVT.